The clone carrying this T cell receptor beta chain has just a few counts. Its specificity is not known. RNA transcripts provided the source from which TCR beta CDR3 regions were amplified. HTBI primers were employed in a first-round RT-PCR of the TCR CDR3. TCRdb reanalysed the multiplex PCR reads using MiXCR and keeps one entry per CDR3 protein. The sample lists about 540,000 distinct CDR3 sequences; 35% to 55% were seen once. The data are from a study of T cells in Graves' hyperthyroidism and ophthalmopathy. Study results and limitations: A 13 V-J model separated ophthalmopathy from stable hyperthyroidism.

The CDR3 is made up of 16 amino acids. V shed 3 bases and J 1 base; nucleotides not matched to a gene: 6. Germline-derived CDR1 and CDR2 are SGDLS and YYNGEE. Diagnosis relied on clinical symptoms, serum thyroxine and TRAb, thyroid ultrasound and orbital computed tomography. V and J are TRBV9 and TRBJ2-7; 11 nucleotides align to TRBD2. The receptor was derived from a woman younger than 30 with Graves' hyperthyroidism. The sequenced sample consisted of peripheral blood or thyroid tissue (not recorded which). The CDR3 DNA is TGTGCCAGCAGCGGTACCGGGACTAGCGGTTCCTACGAGCAGTACTTC. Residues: CASSGTGTSGSYEQYF.